The source of this TCR beta chain is a study of blood T cell repertoires in COVID-19. On the study more broadly: Samples representing acute and convalescent COVID-19 were sourced from the United States, Italy and Spain.

Germline-derived CDR1 and CDR2 are MDHEN and SYDVKM. The CDR3 sequence is 12 residues long. Trimming took 1 base from V and 7 from J, leaving 7 bases between them. Source study methods: Reference gene primers were amplified, and this amplification served to estimate nucleated cell counts. Some clones are missing from TCRdb's copy, which holds only in-frame ones; the method was immunoSEQ multiplex PCR. V, J and clone size reflect that table, while D and trimming were determined from the DNA. Of fewer than 110,000 clones listed, approximately 84% are singletons. This clone was picked up a small number of times.

The genes are TRBV28 and TRBJ1-2, with TRBD1 as a possible D gene (6 bases). This TCR derives from a human donor in a cohort sampled during active COVID-19. The sequenced sample consisted of peripheral blood. Written as DNA, the CDR3 is TGTGCCAGCAGTTTATCAGGGGTTGGCTACACCTTC. Translating gives CASSLSGVGYTF.